This T cell receptor beta chain was captured by sequencing in a study of T cells after yellow fever vaccination. Study-wide results and caveats: The booster saw the reappearance of most primary-vaccination clones (more than 95% CD4, almost 90% CD8). A secondary response was less intense yet reached its peak sooner, at day 5 versus 15. There was a small share of clonotypes that showed up in both the CD4 and CD8 compartments.

They built TCR cDNA with 5'RACE template switching, a step that put in a universal primer site and UMIs. TCRdb called the 5' RACE reads again in MiXCR, with one record for every CDR3 protein. Of fewer than 450,000 distinct CDR3 sequences in the sample, approximately 8% are singletons; the top ten hold 17%. This clonotype was picked up a small number of times. Its antigen is undetermined. From germline, CDR1 is SNHLY and CDR2 FYNNEI. This CDR3 spans 15 amino acids. The receptor was derived from a man between 18 and 29 years old who received the YFV17D yellow fever vaccine. This rearrangement joins TRBV2 to TRBJ2-3; D possibly corresponds to TRBD2 (5 bases). Sequenced material: PBMCs, taken approximately 40 days after the first yellow fever vaccination. CDR3 bases: TGTGCTATGTTACCGCGGCGAGGGTTCACAGATACGCAGTATTTT. Residues: CAMLPRRGFTDTQYF.